This section outlines one T cell receptor (beta chain) sequence together with its context. The data were obtained in a study of CDR3 diversity in severe acne. Each CDR3 protein gets one entry after TCRdb re-called the PCR reads with MiXCR. The sample lists some 84,000 distinct CDR3 sequences, under 60% occurring once. The receptor was derived from a male donor in good health, without acne. Sequenced input: blood.

For the CDR3, the DNA is TGTGCCAGCAGTTTAGCGTTAGGGGCATACGAGCAGTACTTC. This gives the protein CASSLALGAYEQYF. The V gene is TRBV12-3 or TRBV12-4, the J gene TRBJ2-7, with D maybe TRBD1 (5 bases). Trimming shortened V by 0 bases and J by 4 bases, and 10 bases separated the two germline ends. The CDR3 runs to 14 residues.